This T cell receptor beta chain was sequenced during a study of blood T cell repertoires in COVID-19. Turning to the study itself: Samples of COVID-19 (acute and convalescent) were obtained from the United States, Italy and Spain. The cDNA or gDNA used as material had been derived from T cells, B-cell-depleted T cells, or PBMCs.

The method was immunoSEQ multiplex PCR; TCRdb's version includes in-frame clones alone and lacks a portion of them. The repertoire has more than 95,000 clones, over 70% of them found once; the top ten carry roughly 4.1%. This TCR derives from a man aged 60 to 69 with acute or convalescent COVID-19. The source material was peripheral blood.

The CDR3 loop is CASSRGGAETYNEQFF. The CDR3 DNA reads as TGTGCCAGCAGCCGCGGGGGGGCGGAAACCTACAATGAGCAGTTCTTC. The V and J genes are TRBV5-4 and TRBJ2-1, with 9 bases lining up with TRBD2. CDR1 SGHNT and CDR2 YYREEE come from the germline V gene (reference sequence). Trimming removed 4 bases from V and 2 bases from J; junction bases left unmatched: 7. The CDR3 spans 16 residues.